These 11 T cell receptor beta chains were all obtained from the same sample, sequenced in a study of blood T cell repertoires in COVID-19. TCRdb keeps only in-frame clones here, not all; method: immunoSEQ multiplex PCR. Counted here are a few hundred thousand clones, about 85% occurring once; the ten biggest clones make up 12%. The sample taken for sequencing was peripheral blood. All receptors derive from a woman between 18 and 30 years old who had recovered from COVID-19.

The rearrangement links TRBV7-2 to TRBJ1-3, with TRBD1 identical over 8 bases. This CDR3 comprises 15 residues. Germline-derived CDR1 and CDR2 are SGHTA and FQGNSA. J gave up 4 bases and V 1 base, and 3 bases lay outside the gene matches. For the CDR3, the DNA is TGTGCCAGCAGCTTAGGGCCAGGGGGCGGAAACACCATATATTTT. It translates to CASSLGPGGGNTIYF.

The gene calls are TRBV5-1 and TRBJ2-6, with D possibly being TRBD1 (5 bases). This CDR3 has 14 residues. V lost 0 bases and J lost 4, with 5 bases in between. Germline V gene data show CDR1 as SGHRS and CDR2 as YFSETQ. The CDR3 region is CASSLDRGANVLTF. CDR3 nucleotide sequence: TGCGCCAGCAGCTTGGACAGGGGGGCCAACGTCCTGACTTTC. Drawing the rest from reference TRBV5-1 and TRBJ2-6, the complete variable domain is KAGVTQTPRYLIKTRGQQVTLSCSPISGHRSVSWYQQTPGQGLQFLFEYFSETQRNKGNFPGRFSGRQFSNSRSEMNVSTLELGDSALYLCASSLDRGANVLTFGAGSRLTVL.

The chain is built from TRBV7-9 and TRBJ1-2, with unresolved D. The CDR3 sequence is 13 residues long. The V end was cut by 5 bases, the J end by 1 base, with 8 bases between. Germline V gene data show CDR1 as SEHNR and CDR2 as FQNEAQ (reference sequence). CDR3 in DNA: TGTGCCAGCAGCACCGGGTATAACTATGGCTACACCTTC. Translated: CASSTGYNYGYTF.

The CDR3 region is CASSQDKTLAAYNEQFF. In DNA form, the CDR3 reads TGTGCCAGCAGCCAAGATAAGACACTAGCGGCCTACAATGAGCAGTTCTTC. The V call is TRBV3-1 (or the pseudogene TRBV3-2), the J call TRBJ2-1; 8 bases map to TRBD2. The trim removed 0 bases at V and 2 bases at J, leaving 6 bases unmatched. The CDR3 sequence is 17 residues long. Germline V gene data show CDR1 as LGHDT and CDR2 as YNNKEL (reference sequence).

This clone showed up just once. This rearrangement joins TRBV28 to TRBJ2-5; the D gene is possibly TRBD2 (6 bases). The CDR3 covers 17 residues. Germline loops: CDR1 MDHEN, CDR2 SYDVKM. The germline V and J ends were trimmed by 1 base and 1 base, with 16 bases remaining between them. The CDR3: CASSLSSAFSGQETQYF. DNA for the CDR3: TGTGCCAGCAGTTTATCTAGCGCCTTTAGTGGCCAAGAGACCCAGTACTTC.

This clone occurred once. CDR3 in DNA: TGTGCCAGTAGTATAGTGGGGCAGGGGGCTAACTATGGCTACACCTTC. Translated, it gives CASSIVGQGANYGYTF. The chain uses TRBV19 and TRBJ1-2; TRBD1 matches at 7 bases. The CDR3 totals 16 residues. Germline V gene lookup returns CDR1 LNHDA and CDR2 SQIVND (reference sequence). Trimming at V came to 1 base and at J to 0 bases, leaving 5 bases not matched to a gene.

The chain is built from TRBV19 and TRBJ2-7; 8 nucleotides agree with TRBD1. The germline gives CDR1 LNHDA, CDR2 SQIVND (reference sequence). With 5 bases clipped from V and 4 bases from J, the junction kept 4 bases outside the gene matches. The CDR3 is 13 amino acids. The CDR3 DNA sequence: TGTGCCAGTAGTCCAGGGGGCGCTTACGAGCAGTACTTC. Translating it yields CASSPGGAYEQYF.

This sequence joins TRBV19 and TRBJ2-2; D remains ambiguous. The CDR3 length is 14 residues. Germline values: CDR1 LNHDA, CDR2 SQIVND (reference sequence). V lost 7 bases, J lost 0 bases, and 9 bases lay in between. CDR3 sequence reads: CASTYFSNTGELFF. CDR3 nucleotide sequence: TGTGCCAGTACTTACTTCTCGAACACCGGGGAGCTGTTTTTT.

This clone was detected once. V gene TRBV15 combines with J gene TRBJ2-1; TRBD2 matches at 13 bases. The length of the CDR3 is 15 residues. The V and J ends lost 9 bases and 6 bases, in that order; junction bases with no gene match: 8. Looked up from germline, CDR1 is LNHNV and CDR2 is YYDKDF (reference sequence). The chain's CDR3 is CATQRTSGGLNEQFF. The CDR3 DNA sequence: TGTGCCACTCAGCGGACTAGCGGGGGACTCAATGAGCAGTTCTTC.

The gene calls are TRBV5-1 and TRBJ1-2, with TRBD1 matching over 7 bases. V lost 3 bases to trimming and J lost 6 bases; unmatched junction nucleotides: 5. The V gene's germline CDR1 is SGHRS and CDR2 YFSETQ. This CDR3 has 13 residues. The CDR3 bases are TGCGCCAGCAGCTCTGGAGGGGGCGATGGCTACACCTTC. Amino acids: CASSSGGGDGYTF.

Only a few counts were recorded for this clone. The chain uses TRBV14 and TRBJ2-2; D not certain. This CDR3 has 13 residues. Trimming took off 4 bases at V and 2 bases at J, with 5 bases between the two ends. Germline CDR1 and CDR2: SGHDN and FVKESK. CDR3 nucleotides: TGTGCCAGCAGCCCTATTAACACCGGGGAGCTGTTTTTT. Encoded protein: CASSPINTGELFF.